Here is one TCR beta chain with its context. There is no known antigen for this receptor. The input lacks base qualities; no much larger clone sits a single base away. Using the deep immunoSEQ assay, TCR CDR3 regions were amplified from genomic DNA by multiplex PCR. Extracted genomic DNA from each cell subset was spread evenly across all wells of several immunoSEQ 96-well plates, with each plate serving as a replicate. Each replicate PCR for sorted subsets received 150 to 250 ng genomic DNA, equal to about 30,000 T cell genomes. The purified libraries were quantified using a Qubit 3.0 fluorometer, sized with a Bioanalyzer 2100, and then quantified again using the KAPA Library Quantification kit. Every immunoSEQ 96-well plate was sequenced on a separate single-read 150-cycle Illumina NextSeq 550 flow cell. The original methods were these. Because the immunoSEQ output included only junctional sequences and no quality scores, the filtering could not be the same as the filtering used for full-length reads. Sequences were annotated with PyIR, a Python wrapper for IgBLAST v1.9, using IMGT germline references to assign V/J genes and CDR3. Reads with weak V/J assignments (E-value above 1e-6), missing CDR3, stop codons, out-of-frame junctions, or ambiguous translated residues were removed. V3J clonotypes were defined by identical inferred V gene, J gene, and CDR3 amino acid sequence. The percentage overlap between two repertoires was calculated by dividing the number of shared unique clonotypes by the size of the smaller repertoire. Three approaches were used to assess repertoire richness: RTK rarefaction, the Chao1 estimator, and Recon v2.1 estimates of unobserved clonotypes. For all TCRbeta clonotypes obtained by the gDNA method from a handful of donors, generation probabilities were computed with OLGA. As stored in TCRdb, this immuneACCESS dataset retains in-frame rearrangements with V and J assigned. A fraction of the clones does not appear; measured against another copy, unresolved V genes explain less than half of the discrepancy, and the remainder lacks a known reason. V, J and clone size are taken as reported in that table, and D and trimming were inferred from the DNA itself. The sample table holds about 2.4 million clones, of which 93% were seen once. Of the sample, roughly 0.36% is held by the ten largest clones.

The sample is drawn from a study of shared clonotypes between healthy human individuals (dated by TCRdb to 2018 to 2020). Regarding the research as a whole: The cohort included a few men and two women between 18 and 49 years of age. Different laboratories and diverse techniques were used to prepare libraries and sequence TCR repertoires, to increase sequencing depth and limit assay-specific biases. To estimate repertoire size and how much clonotype sharing occurs between individuals, the study deeply sequenced the blood TCR repertoires of roughly 5 healthy adults. Each donor's leukapheresis produced roughly between about 0.8 and 8.9 billion PBMCs. For each donor, CD4 naive and CD4 memory were each run on three plates, CD8 naive on two plates, and CD8 memory on one plate. The research as a whole found: Because the study included a small number of donors, the genetic and exposure-history diversity represented was limited. Sampling was restricted to blood, and TCR repertoires in tissue are likely to differ from TCR repertoires in blood. Pairwise subsampling indicated that sequencing depth was expected to affect the degree of clonotype sharing among donors. Naive subsets generally had larger estimated clonotype richness than memory subsets did. Higher generation probabilities were observed for clonotypes shared by all four sorted-subset donors than for non-shared clonotypes. Incomplete sequencing was indicated by rarefaction of sorted-subset datasets, despite the large sequencing depth. When a handful of donors were compared, the shared fraction of clonotypes was around 5.1% for naive CD4, 3% to 4% for naive CD8, 2% to 2.5% for memory CD4, and 0.4% for memory CD8.

Including the terminal cysteine and phenylalanine, the CDR3 comprises 14 residues. Of the read, only the CDR3 DNA is kept; its 42 bases are in frame from base 1. Trimming leaves V shorter by 3 bases and J shorter by 5 bases, with the junction holding 2 bases beyond the gene matches. The germline V gene encodes CDR1 SNHLY and CDR2 FYNNEI. Healthy HIV-negative adults with no recently reported acute infections or vaccinations were included as donors. Every donor was a Caucasian adult living in Nashville, Tennessee, USA. CD4+ T cells were enriched through magnetic negative selection, after which naive cells were positively selected on CD45RA and the remaining negative fraction served as the memory subset. Blood was collected by leukapheresis, and PBMCs were isolated by Ficoll-Histopaque density gradient centrifugation and then cryopreserved in liquid nitrogen vapor phase. Analytical flow cytometry was used to check the purity and quantity of every magnetically sorted T cell population. Genomic DNA was isolated from every sorted fraction and measured by UV absorbance on a Nanodrop 2000c.

This receptor chain uses TRBV2 and TRBJ2-3; TRBD2 matches 10 bases in the middle. This sequence was found in a man aged 18 to 30 in good health. Some clones in this sample may be carry-over from other donors' samples. Sequenced sample: naive CD4+ T cells from PBMCs. Sample cell subset or site, as interpreted from the label and publication: CD45RA+ positively selected. The nucleotides read TGTGCCAGCAGTGATCGGACTAGCGGAGATACGCAGTATTTT. Its protein reads: CASSDRTSGDTQYF.